Presented here are 11 T cell receptor beta chains from one specimen sequenced in a study of shared clonotypes between healthy human individuals (dated by TCRdb to the early 2020s). Receptor libraries were prepared by the immunoSEQ multiplex PCR assay. TCRdb mirrors the immuneACCESS table, restricted to in-frame sequences. Some clones are absent from its copies; in checked studies, under half trace to an unresolved V gene, and the reason for the others is unknown. The sample table shows about a million clones, and around 77% are seen once. The top ten clonotypes cover 0.89% of the sample. Sequencing input: memory CD4+ T cells from PBMCs. The cell subset or site label on this specimen signifies: CD45RA-negative fraction. These receptors all come from a man aged 18 to 29 in good health. Some clones in this sample may be carry-over from other donors' samples.

CDR3 coding DNA: TGTGCCAGCGCGGGGGGAGAAAGGGAGCAGTTCTTC. Translating it yields CASAGGEREQFF. The V call is TRBV6-6, the J call TRBJ2-1, with 8 bases identical to TRBD2. Germline V gene lookup returns CDR1 MNHNY and CDR2 SVGAGI (reference sequence). The length of the CDR3 is 12 residues. With 8 bases clipped from V and 10 bases from J, the junction kept 7 bases outside the gene matches.

This clone occurred many times. This chain joins TRBV7-9 and TRBJ2-3, with D unresolved. CDR3 size: 13 residues. The germline CDR1 and CDR2 sequences are SEHNR and FQNEAQ (reference sequence). The V end was cut by 1 base, the J end by 2 bases, with 4 bases between. The DNA for the CDR3 is TGTGCCAGCAGCTTAGGACCCACAGATACGCAGTATTTT. Residues: CASSLGPTDTQYF. Based on the CDR3 plus reference TRBV7-9 and TRBJ2-3, the full variable domain is DTGVSQNPRHKITKRGQNVTFRCDPISEHNRLYWYRQTLGQGPEFLTYFQNEAQLEKSRLLSDRFSAERPKGSFSTLEIQRTEQGDSAMYLCASSLGPTDTQYFGPGTRLTVL.

V is TRBV18 and J is TRBJ1-2; a possible D gene is TRBD1 (6 bases). V shed 5 bases and J shed 4 bases, with 11 bases lying between them. The CDR3 extends over 13 amino acids. Germline lookup yields CDR1 KGHSH and CDR2 LQKENI. The CDR3 here is CASSSGQTYGYTF. DNA for the CDR3: TGTGCCAGCTCATCCGGACAGACCTATGGCTACACCTTC.

V gene TRBV25-1 combines with J gene TRBJ2-2; D possibly corresponds to TRBD2 (6 bases). The CDR3 contains 14 residues. Germline lookup yields CDR1 MGHDK and CDR2 SYGVNS. The V and J ends lost 4 bases and 4 bases respectively, with 10 bases between them. The CDR3 DNA is TGTGCCAGCAGTGGTCAGCGGGTCACCGGGGAGCTGTTTTTT. Its translation is CASSGQRVTGELFF.

The rearrangement uses TRBV5-1 and TRBJ2-3; D is perhaps TRBD1 or TRBD2 (6 bases each). Germline V lookup: CDR1 SGHRS, CDR2 YFSETQ. V was pared by 3 bases and J by 2 bases, with 10 bases between. The CDR3 loop spans 14 amino acids. The CDR3 DNA sequence: TGCGCCAGCAGCTGGGGGGACACCACAGATACGCAGTATTTT. Residues: CASSWGDTTDTQYF.

The chain joins TRBV2 to TRBJ2-1, with 12 bases matching TRBD2. The V gene end was trimmed by 6 bases and the J gene end by 7 bases; junction bases not matched to a gene: 7. Germline CDR1 is SNHLY and CDR2 is FYNNEI. This CDR3 spans 15 amino acids. The CDR3 DNA reads as TGTGCCAGCAGAGAGACTAGCGGGAGTTGGAATGAGCAGTTCTTC. Protein sequence: CASRETSGSWNEQFF.

V and J are TRBV19 and TRBJ1-2, with TRBD1 as a possible D gene (5 bases). Germline assignment: CDR1 LNHDA and CDR2 SQIVND (reference sequence). V was cut by 3 bases and J by 0 bases, with 11 bases left in between. The CDR3 is 15 residues long. For the CDR3, the DNA is TGTGCCAGTAGTATTCACAGACAGACTAACTATGGCTACACCTTC. Translation: CASSIHRQTNYGYTF. Based on the CDR3 plus reference TRBV19 and TRBJ1-2, the full variable domain is DGGITQSPKYLFRKEGQNVTLSCEQNLNHDAMYWYRQDPGQGLRLIYYSQIVNDFQKGDIAEGYSVSREKKESFPLTVTSAQKNPTAFYLCASSIHRQTNYGYTFGSGTRLTVV.

Remarks on this clone: Other DNA sequences within the sample encode an identical CDR3. V usage is TRBV7-2 and J usage is TRBJ2-7; unclear D gene. The CDR3 contains 13 residues. CDR1 is SGHTA and CDR2 is FQGNSA in the germline V gene. Deletions cut 1 base from V and 0 bases from J, with 4 bases between. CDR3 DNA: TGTGCCAGCAGCTTAGACAGCTCCTACGAGCAGTACTTC. Protein product: CASSLDSSYEQYF.

Only one count was recorded for this clone. The chain has TRBV7-9 and TRBJ2-3; D gene uncertain. CDR3 size: 15 residues. V lost 1 base to trimming and J lost 0 bases, with 8 bases between them. CDR1 SEHNR and CDR2 FQNEAQ come from the germline V gene (reference sequence). CDR3 amino acids: CASSLVPLSTDTQYF. CDR3 DNA sequence: TGTGCCAGCAGCTTAGTCCCGCTTAGCACAGATACGCAGTATTTT. Using reference TRBV7-9 and TRBJ2-3 for the parts outside the CDR3, the full variable domain is DTGVSQNPRHKITKRGQNVTFRCDPISEHNRLYWYRQTLGQGPEFLTYFQNEAQLEKSRLLSDRFSAERPKGSFSTLEIQRTEQGDSAMYLCASSLVPLSTDTQYFGPGTRLTVL.

V usage is TRBV25-1 and J usage is TRBJ2-1; the match to TRBD1 covers 8 bases. The CDR3 covers 13 residues. V was pared by 7 bases and J by 8 bases, with 7 bases of the junction left unmatched. Germline lookup yields CDR1 MGHDK and CDR2 SYGVNS. CDR3 nucleotides: TGTGCCAGCAAGGGGACAGGTCGGGATGAGCAGTTCTTC. This codes for CASKGTGRDEQFF.

This sequence joins TRBV5-1 and TRBJ2-7, with TRBD2 matching over 7 bases. V lost 0 bases, J lost 5 bases, and 11 bases stayed unmatched. The CDR3 contains 16 residues. Per the germline V gene, CDR1 is SGHRS and CDR2 is YFSETQ. Written as DNA, the CDR3 is TGCGCCAGCAGCTTGGGCCCTTCGGGGGGTACGGACGAGCAGTACTTC. This translates into CASSLGPSGGTDEQYF.